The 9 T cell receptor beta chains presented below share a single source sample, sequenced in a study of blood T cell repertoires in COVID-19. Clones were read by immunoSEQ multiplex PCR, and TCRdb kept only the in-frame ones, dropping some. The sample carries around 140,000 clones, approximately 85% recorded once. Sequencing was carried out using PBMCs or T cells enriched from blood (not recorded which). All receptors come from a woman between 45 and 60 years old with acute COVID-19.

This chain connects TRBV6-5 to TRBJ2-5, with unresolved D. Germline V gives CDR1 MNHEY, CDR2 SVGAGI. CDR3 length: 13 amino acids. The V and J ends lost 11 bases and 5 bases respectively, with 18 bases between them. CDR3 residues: CAVQPPGGETQYF. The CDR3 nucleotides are TGTGCCGTGCAGCCCCCGGGTGGGGAGACCCAGTACTTC.

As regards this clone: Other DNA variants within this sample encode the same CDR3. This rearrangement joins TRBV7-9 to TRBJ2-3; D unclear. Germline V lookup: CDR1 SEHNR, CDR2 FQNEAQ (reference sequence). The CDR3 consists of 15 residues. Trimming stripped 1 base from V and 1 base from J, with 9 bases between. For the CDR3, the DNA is TGTGCCAGCAGCTTAGTGCTTGCGGGCACAGATACGCAGTATTTT. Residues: CASSLVLAGTDTQYF.

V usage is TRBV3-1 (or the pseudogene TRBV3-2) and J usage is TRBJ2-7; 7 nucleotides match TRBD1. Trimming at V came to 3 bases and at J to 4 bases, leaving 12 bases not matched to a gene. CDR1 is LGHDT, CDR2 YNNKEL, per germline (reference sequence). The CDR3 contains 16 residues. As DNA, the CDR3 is TGTGCCAGCAGCCACGGGTTTCAGGCAGGGGGTTACGAGCAGTACTTC. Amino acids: CASSHGFQAGGYEQYF.

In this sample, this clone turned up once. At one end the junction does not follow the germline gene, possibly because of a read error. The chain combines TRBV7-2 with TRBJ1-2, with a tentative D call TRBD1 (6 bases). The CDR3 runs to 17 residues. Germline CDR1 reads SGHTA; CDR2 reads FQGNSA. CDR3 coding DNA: TGTGCCAGCAGCTTACACACCGGAGGGGGGGATAACAATGGCTACACCTTC. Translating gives CASSLHTGGGDNNGYTF.

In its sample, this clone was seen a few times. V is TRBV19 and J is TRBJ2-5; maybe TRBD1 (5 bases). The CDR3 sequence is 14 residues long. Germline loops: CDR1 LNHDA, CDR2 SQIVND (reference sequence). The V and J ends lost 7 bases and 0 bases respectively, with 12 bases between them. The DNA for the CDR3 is TGTGCCAGTAAAGGGGCGGCGGACCAAGAGACCCAGTACTTC. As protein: CASKGAADQETQYF.

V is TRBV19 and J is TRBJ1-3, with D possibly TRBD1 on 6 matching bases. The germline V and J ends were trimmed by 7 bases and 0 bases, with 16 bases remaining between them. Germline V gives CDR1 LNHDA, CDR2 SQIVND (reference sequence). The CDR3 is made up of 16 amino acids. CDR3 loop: CASTRGGPSSGNTIYF. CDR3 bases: TGTGCCAGTACCCGGGGGGGCCCGAGCTCTGGAAACACCATATATTTT. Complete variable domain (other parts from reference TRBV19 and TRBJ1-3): DGGITQSPKYLFRKEGQNVTLSCEQNLNHDAMYWYRQDPGQGLRLIYYSQIVNDFQKGDIAEGYSVSREKKESFPLTVTSAQKNPTAFYLCASTRGGPSSGNTIYFGEGSWLTVV.

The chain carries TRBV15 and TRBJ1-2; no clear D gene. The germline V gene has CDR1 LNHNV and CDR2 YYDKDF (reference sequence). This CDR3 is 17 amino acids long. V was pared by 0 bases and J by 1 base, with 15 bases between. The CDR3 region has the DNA TGTGCCACCAGCAGAGAGGGCAACGCACGGCGTAACTATGGCTACACCTTC. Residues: CATSREGNARRNYGYTF.

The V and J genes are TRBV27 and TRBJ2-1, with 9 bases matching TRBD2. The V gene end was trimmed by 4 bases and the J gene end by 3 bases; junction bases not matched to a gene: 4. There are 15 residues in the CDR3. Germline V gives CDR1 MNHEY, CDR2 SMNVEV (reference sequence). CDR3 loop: CASSSLAGVYNEQFF. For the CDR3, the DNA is TGTGCCAGCAGTTCCTTAGCGGGGGTCTACAATGAGCAGTTCTTC.

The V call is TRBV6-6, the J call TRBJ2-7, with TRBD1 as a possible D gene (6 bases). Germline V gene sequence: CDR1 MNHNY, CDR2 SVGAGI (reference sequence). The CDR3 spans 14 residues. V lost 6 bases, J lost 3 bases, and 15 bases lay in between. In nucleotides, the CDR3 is TGTGCCAGCAGCCGCGGTGGGGGCAACTACGAGCAGTACTTC. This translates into CASSRGGGNYEQYF.